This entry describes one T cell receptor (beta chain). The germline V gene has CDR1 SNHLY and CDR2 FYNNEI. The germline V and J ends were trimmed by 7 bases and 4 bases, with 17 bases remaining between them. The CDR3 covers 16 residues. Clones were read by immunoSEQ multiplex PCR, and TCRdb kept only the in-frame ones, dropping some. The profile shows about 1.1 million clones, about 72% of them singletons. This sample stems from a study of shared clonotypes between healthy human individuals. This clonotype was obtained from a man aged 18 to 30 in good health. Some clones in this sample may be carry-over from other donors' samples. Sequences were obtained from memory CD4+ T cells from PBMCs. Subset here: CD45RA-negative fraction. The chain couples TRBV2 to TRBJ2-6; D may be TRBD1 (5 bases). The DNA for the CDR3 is TGTGCCAGCAACCCTGGAACCCGACAGGGGGCCAACGTCCTGACTTTC. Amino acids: CASNPGTRQGANVLTF.